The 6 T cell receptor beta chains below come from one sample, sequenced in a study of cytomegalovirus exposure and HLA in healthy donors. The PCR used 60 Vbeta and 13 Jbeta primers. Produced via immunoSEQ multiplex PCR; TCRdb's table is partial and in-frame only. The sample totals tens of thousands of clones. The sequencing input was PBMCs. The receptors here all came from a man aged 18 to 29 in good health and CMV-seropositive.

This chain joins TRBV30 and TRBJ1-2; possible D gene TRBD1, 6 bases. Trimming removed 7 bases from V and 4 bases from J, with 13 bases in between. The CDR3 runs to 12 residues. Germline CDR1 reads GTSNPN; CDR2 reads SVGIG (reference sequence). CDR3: CASTGTRYGYTF. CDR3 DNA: TGTGCCTCCACCGGGACACGCTATGGCTACACCTTC.

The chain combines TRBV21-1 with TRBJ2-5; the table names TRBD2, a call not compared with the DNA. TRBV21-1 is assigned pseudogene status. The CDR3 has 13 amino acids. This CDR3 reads CASRRGSRETQYF. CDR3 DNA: TGTGCCAGTCGCCGGGGGAGCCGAGAGACCCAGTACTTC.

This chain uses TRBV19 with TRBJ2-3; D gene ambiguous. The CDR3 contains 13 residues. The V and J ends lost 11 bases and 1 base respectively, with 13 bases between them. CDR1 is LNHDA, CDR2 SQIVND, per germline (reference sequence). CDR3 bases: TGTGCCCCCCGACCTGGGCGCACAGATACGCAGTATTTT. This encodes CAPRPGRTDTQYF.

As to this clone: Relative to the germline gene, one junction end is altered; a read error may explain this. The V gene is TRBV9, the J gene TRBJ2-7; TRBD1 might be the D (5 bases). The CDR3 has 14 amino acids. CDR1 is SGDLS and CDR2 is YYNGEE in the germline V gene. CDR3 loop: CASSPRFQGSEQHF. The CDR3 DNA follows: TGTGCCAGCAGCCCCCGATTCCAGGGCAGCGAGCAGCACTTC.

The chain's CDR3 is CASSVGPGTTGYLVDTQYF. The CDR3, as DNA: TGTGCCAGCAGCGTAGGTCCGGGAACGACGGGGTATTTGGTAGATACGCAGTATTTT. V gene TRBV9 combines with J gene TRBJ2-3; the D gene is possibly TRBD2 (5 bases). Per the germline V gene, CDR1 is SGDLS and CDR2 is YYNGEE. The CDR3 is made up of 19 amino acids. V dropped 0 bases and J dropped 5 bases, with 25 bases sitting between them.

CDR3: CASSRLTGNPYYEQYF. DNA of the CDR3: TGTGCCAGCAGCCGCCTGACAGGGAACCCTTACTACGAGCAGTACTTC. The V and J genes are TRBV11-2 and TRBJ2-7; 7 positions agree with TRBD1. Per the germline V gene, CDR1 is SGHAT and CDR2 is FQNNGV. The CDR3 sequence is 16 residues long. V trimming: 5 bases; J trimming: 3 bases; junction bases outside the gene matches: 13.